This T cell receptor (beta chain) was observed in a study of CD4+ T cells in melanoma. Measured with immunoSEQ multiplex PCR; TCRdb has only the in-frame clones, and not every one. This repertoire shows 8,500 to 10,000 clones, about 78% found once; its top ten account for roughly 24%. Germline trimming cut 2 bases from V and 6 bases from J; bases unmatched to any gene: 5. Germline V gene sequence: CDR1 SNHLY, CDR2 FYNNEI. The CDR3 consists of 14 residues. This clone was seen a handful of times. This sequence was found in a human donor with melanoma. The rearrangement uses TRBV2 and TRBJ2-7; 9 bases line up with TRBD2. The sample taken for sequencing was tumor tissue. The CDR3 sequence is CASSEQLAGLEQYF. The CDR3 DNA is TGTGCCAGCAGTGAACAACTAGCGGGTCTCGAGCAGTACTTC.